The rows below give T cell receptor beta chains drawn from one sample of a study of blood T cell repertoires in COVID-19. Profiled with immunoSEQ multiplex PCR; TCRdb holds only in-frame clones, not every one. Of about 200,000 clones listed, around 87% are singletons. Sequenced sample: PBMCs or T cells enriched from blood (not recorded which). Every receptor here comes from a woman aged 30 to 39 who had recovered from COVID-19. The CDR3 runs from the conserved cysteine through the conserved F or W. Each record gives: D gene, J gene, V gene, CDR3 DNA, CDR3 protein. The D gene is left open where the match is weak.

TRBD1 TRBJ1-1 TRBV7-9 TGTGCCAGCAGCTTAAGAGGACAGGTGGTGAACACTGAAGCTTTCTTT CASSLRGQVVNTEAFF
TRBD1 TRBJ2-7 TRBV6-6 TGTGCCAGCAGTCGAGGGGGACAGGGCCATTCCTACGAGCAGTACTTC CASSRGGQGHSYEQYF
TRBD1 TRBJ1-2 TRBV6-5 TGTGCCAGCAGTTCCACAGGGGGAACCTATGGCTACACCTTC CASSSTGGTYGYTF
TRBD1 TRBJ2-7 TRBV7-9 TGTGCCAGCAGCCCCGTGGGACAGGGGAACGAGCAGTACTTC CASSPVGQGNEQYF
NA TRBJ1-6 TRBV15 TGTGCCACCAGCGAGAGGCAGGGCATAAATTCACCCCTCCACTTT CATSERQGINSPLHF
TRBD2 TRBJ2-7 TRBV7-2 TGTGCCAGCAGCTTGAGGACTAGCGGTACCTACGAGCAGTACTTC CASSLRTSGTYEQYF
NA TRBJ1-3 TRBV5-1 TGCGCCAGCAGCTTGGACAGCCCTTTCTCTGGAAACACCATATATTTT CASSLDSPFSGNTIYF
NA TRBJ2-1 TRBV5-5 TGTGCCAGCACCCTCGGTGGGCGGGGTTCCTACAATGAGCAGTTCTTC CASTLGGRGSYNEQFF
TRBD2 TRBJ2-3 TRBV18 TGTGCCAGCTCACCCAATCGACTAGCGGGAGCGGCAGATACGCAGTATTTT CASSPNRLAGAADTQYF
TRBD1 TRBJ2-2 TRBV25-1 TGTGCCAGCAGTGAGGGGACAGGGTGGTCCGGGGAGCTGTTTTTT CASSEGTGWSGELFF
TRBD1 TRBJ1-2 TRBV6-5 TGTGCCAGCAGAACAGGGGGCTATGGCTACACCTTC CASRTGGYGYTF
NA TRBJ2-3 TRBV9 TGTGCCAGCAGCGTAGTGGTCACGGGAGATACGCAGTATTTT CASSVVVTGDTQYF
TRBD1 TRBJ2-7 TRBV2 TGTGCCAGCAGTGAGTTGACAGGGATCCATCCCCCACTCTTC CASSELTGIHPPLF
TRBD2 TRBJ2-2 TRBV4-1 TGCGCCAGCAGCCGAATCGCGACTAGCGGAGACGCGAACACCGGGGAGCTGTTTTTT CASSRIATSGDANTGELFF
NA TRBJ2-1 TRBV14 TGTGCCAGCAGCCGAAATCCCAGAACGACATCCTTGCATAATGAGCAGTTCTTC CASSRNPRTTSLHNEQFF
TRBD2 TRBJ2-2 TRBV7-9 TGTGCCAGCACTCTACTAGCGGGGGACCTCGCGAACACCGGGGAGCTGTTTTTT CASTLLAGDLANTGELFF
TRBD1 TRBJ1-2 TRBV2 TGTGCCGCCCTAGACAGGGGAGATGGCTACACCTTC CAALDRGDGYTF
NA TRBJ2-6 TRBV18 TGTGCCAGCTCACCGGGACAACCGGACTCTGGGGCCAACGTCCTGACTTTC CASSPGQPDSGANVLTF
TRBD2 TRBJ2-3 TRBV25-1 TGTGCCAGCAGTGAATATAGATCGGGAGGCGCAGATACGCAGTATTTT CASSEYRSGGADTQYF
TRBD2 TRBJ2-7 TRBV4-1 TGCGCCAGCAGCCAGCTAGCGGGGGGCCTTTACGAGCAGTACTTC CASSQLAGGLYEQYF
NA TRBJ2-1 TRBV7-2 TGTGCCAGCAGCCCACCCTCATCCGCCAAGCAGCAGTTCTTC CASSPPSSAKQQFF
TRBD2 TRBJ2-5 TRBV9 TGTGCCAGCAGCGTAATGCTAGCGGGGGACCAAGAGACCCAGTACTTC CASSVMLAGDQETQYF
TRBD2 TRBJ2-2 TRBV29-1 TGCAGCGTTGGGTATAGGGCGGGAGATAGCACCGGGGAGCTGTTTTTT CSVGYRAGDSTGELFF